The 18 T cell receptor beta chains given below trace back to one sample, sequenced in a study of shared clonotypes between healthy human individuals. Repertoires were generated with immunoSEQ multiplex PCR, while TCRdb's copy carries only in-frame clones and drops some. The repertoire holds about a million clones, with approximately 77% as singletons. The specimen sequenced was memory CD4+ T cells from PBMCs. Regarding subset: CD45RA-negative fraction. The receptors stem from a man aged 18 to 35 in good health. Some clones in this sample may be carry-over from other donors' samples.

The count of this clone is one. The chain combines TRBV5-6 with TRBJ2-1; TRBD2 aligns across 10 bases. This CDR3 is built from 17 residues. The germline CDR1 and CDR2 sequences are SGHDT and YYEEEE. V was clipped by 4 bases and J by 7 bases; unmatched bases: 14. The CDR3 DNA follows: TGTGCCAGCAGCGTGGTACGGTCTAGCGGGAGTGCGAATGAGCAGTTCTTC. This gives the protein CASSVVRSSGSANEQFF.

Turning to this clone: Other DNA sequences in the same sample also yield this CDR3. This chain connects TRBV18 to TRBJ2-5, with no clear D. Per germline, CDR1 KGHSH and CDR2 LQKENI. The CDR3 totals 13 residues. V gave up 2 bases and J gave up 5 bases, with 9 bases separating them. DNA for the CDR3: TGTGCCAGCTCACCAGGGCAGAAGGAGACCCAGTACTTC. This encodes CASSPGQKETQYF. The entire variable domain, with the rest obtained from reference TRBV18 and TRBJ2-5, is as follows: NAGVMQNPRHLVRRRGQEARLRCSPMKGHSHVYWYRQLPEEGLKFMVYLQKENIIDESGMPKERFSAEFPKEGPSILRIQQVVRGDSAAYFCASSPGQKETQYFGPGTRLLVL.

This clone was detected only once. As DNA, the CDR3 is TGCGCCAGCAGCTTGGGTACCCCCCTGTATTCTGAAGCTTTCTTT. Translating it yields CASSLGTPLYSEAFF. The genes are TRBV5-1 and TRBJ1-1; D is undetermined. Germline V CDR1 and CDR2: SGHRS, YFSETQ. Trimming cost V 0 bases and J 6 bases, with 15 bases left between them. This CDR3 has 15 amino acids.

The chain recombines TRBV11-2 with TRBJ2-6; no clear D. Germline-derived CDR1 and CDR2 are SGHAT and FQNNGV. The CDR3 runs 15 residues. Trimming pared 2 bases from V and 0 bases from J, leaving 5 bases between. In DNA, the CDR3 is TGTGCCAGCAGCTTAACTCGCTCTGGGGCCAACGTCCTGACTTTC. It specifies CASSLTRSGANVLTF.

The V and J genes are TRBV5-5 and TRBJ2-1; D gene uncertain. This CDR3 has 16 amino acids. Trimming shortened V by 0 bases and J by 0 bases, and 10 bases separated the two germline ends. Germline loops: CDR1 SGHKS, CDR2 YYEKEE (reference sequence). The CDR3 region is CASSLAVASSYNEQFF. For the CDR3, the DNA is TGTGCCAGCAGCTTGGCAGTGGCCAGCTCCTACAATGAGCAGTTCTTC.

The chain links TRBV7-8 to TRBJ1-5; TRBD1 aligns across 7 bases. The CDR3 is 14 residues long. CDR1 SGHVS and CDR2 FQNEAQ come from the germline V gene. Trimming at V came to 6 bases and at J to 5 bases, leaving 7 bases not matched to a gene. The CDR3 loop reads CASRTGTVDQPQHF. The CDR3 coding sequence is TGTGCCAGCAGAACCGGGACAGTAGATCAGCCCCAGCATTTT.

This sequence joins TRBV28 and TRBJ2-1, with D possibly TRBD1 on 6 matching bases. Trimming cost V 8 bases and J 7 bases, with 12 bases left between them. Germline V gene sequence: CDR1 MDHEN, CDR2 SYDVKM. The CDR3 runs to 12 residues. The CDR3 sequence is CASVDRRNEQFF. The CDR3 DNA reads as TGTGCCAGCGTCGACAGGAGGAATGAGCAGTTCTTC.

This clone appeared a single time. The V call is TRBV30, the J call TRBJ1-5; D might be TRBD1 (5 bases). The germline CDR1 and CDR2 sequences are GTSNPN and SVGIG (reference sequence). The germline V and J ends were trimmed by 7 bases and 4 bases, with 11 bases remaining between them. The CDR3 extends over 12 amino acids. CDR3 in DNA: TGTGCCTCGGGACTGCTAAATCAGCCCCAGCATTTT. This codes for CASGLLNQPQHF.

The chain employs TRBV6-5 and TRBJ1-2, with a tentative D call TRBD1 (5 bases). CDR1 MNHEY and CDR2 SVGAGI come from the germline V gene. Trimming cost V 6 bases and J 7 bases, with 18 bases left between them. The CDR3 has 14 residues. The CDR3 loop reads CASSRRPGVAGYTF. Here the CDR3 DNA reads TGTGCCAGCAGCCGGCGGCCGGGGGTAGCTGGCTACACCTTC.

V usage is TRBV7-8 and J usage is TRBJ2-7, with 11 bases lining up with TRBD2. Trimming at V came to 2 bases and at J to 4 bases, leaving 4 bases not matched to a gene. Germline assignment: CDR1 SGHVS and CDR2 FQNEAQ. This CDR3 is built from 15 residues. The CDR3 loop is CASSLTSGRAYEQYF. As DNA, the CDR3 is TGTGCCAGCAGCTTAACTAGCGGGAGAGCGTACGAGCAGTACTTC.

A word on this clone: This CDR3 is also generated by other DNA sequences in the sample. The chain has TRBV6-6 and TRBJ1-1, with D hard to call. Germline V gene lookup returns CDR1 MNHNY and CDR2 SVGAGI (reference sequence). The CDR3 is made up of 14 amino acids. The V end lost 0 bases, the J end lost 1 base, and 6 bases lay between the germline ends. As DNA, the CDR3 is TGTGCCAGCAGTTACTCGCCCGGGAACACTGAAGCTTTCTTT. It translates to CASSYSPGNTEAFF.

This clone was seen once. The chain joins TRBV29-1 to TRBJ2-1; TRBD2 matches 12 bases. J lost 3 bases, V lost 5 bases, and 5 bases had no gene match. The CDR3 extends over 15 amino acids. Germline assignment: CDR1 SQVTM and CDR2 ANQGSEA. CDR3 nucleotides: TGCAGCGTTCGCCAGACTAGCGGGAGCTACAATGAGCAGTTCTTC. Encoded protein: CSVRQTSGSYNEQFF.

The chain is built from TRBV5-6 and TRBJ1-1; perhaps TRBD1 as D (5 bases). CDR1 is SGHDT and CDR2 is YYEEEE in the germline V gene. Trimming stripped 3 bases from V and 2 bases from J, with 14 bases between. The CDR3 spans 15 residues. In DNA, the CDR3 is TGTGCCAGCAGCTCCGGGGGAAGATTAAACACTGAAGCTTTCTTT. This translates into CASSSGGRLNTEAFF.

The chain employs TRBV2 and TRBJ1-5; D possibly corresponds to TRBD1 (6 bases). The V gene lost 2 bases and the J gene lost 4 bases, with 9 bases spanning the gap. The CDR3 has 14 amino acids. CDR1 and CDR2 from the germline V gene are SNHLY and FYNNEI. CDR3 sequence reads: CASSEQGRNQPQHF. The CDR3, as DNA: TGTGCCAGCAGTGAACAGGGGAGGAATCAGCCCCAGCATTTT.

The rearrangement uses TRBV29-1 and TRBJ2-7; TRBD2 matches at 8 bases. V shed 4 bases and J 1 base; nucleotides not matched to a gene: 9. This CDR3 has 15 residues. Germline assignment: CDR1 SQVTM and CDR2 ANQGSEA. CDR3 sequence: CSVGGGPSGSYEQYF. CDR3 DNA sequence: TGCAGCGTTGGTGGGGGGCCTAGCGGGTCCTACGAGCAGTACTTC.

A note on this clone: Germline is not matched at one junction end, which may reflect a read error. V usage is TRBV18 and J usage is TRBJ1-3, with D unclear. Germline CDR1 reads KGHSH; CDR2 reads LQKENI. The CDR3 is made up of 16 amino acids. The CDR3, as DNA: TGTGCCAGCTCTCCACTCGGGCGGGGAATTGGAAACACCATATATTTT. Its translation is CASSPLGRGIGNTIYF.

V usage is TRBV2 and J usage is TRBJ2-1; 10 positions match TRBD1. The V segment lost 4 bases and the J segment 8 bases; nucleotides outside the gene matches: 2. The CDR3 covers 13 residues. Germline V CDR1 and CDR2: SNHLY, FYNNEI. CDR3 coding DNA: TGTGCCAGCAGTGGGACAGGGGGATATGAGCAGTTCTTC. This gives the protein CASSGTGGYEQFF.

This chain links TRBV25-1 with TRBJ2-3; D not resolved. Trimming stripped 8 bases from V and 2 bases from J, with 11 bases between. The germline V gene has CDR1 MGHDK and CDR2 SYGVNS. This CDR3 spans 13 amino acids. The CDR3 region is CASLEPFTDTQYF. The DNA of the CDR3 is TGTGCCAGCCTTGAACCTTTCACAGATACGCAGTATTTT.